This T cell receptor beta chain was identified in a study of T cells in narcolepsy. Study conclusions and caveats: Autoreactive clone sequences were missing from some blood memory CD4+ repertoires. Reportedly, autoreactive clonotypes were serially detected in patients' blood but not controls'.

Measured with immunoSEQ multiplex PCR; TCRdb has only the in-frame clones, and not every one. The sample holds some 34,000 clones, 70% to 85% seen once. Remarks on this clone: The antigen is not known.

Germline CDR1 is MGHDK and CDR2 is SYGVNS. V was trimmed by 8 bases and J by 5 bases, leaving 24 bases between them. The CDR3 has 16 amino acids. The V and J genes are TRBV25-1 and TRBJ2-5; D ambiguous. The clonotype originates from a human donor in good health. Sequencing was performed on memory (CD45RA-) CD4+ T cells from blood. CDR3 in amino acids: CASPTGRITSRETQYF. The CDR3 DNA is TGTGCCAGCCCAACGGGCAGGATCACAAGTCGGGAGACCCAGTACTTC.